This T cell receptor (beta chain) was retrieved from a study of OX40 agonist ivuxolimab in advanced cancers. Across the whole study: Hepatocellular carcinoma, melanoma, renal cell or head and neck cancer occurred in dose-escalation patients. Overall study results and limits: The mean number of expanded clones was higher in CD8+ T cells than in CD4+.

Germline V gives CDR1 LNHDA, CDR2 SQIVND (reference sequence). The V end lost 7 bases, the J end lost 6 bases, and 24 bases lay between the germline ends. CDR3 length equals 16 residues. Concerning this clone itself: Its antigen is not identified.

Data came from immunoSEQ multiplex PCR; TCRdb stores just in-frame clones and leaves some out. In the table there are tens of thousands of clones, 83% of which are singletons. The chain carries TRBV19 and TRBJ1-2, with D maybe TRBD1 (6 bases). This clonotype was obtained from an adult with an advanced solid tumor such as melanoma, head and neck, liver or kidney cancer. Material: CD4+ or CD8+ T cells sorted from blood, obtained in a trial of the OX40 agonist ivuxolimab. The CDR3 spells CASMVRGDTWLDGYTF. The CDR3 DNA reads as TGTGCCAGTATGGTAAGAGGGGACACTTGGTTGGATGGCTACACCTTC. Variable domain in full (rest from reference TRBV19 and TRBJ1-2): DGGITQSPKYLFRKEGQNVTLSCEQNLNHDAMYWYRQDPGQGLRLIYYSQIVNDFQKGDIAEGYSVSREKKESFPLTVTSAQKNPTAFYLCASMVRGDTWLDGYTFGSGTRLTVV.